This record concerns one T cell receptor beta chain sequence. The target antigen is unknown. This CDR3 is 15 amino acids long. From germline, CDR1 is SGHRS and CDR2 YFSETQ. V was pared by 3 bases and J by 0 bases, with 10 bases between. Buffy coats from healthy blood donors served as controls. The data belong to a study of STAT5B mutations in CD4+ large granular lymphocyte leukemia. TCRdb keeps only in-frame clones here, not all; method: immunoSEQ multiplex PCR. The sample lists tens of thousands of clones; 78% were seen once. Study-wide points: Compared with healthy controls (2/35), patient top clones favored TRBV06 (8/27).

The sequencing input was CD4+ T cells from blood buffy coats. This TCR derives from a human donor in good health. The chain combines TRBV5-1 with TRBJ2-1, with D tentatively TRBD1 (6 bases). The CDR3 loop is CASSYRVGSYNEQFF. CDR3 nucleotide sequence: TGCGCCAGCAGCTACAGGGTCGGCTCCTACAATGAGCAGTTCTTC.